The subject of this entry is one T cell receptor (beta chain). This entry belongs to a study of blood T cell repertoires in COVID-19. For the study at large: Acute and convalescent COVID-19 samples came from the United States, Italy and Spain. T cells, B-cell-depleted T cells, or PBMCs provided the cDNA or gDNA that served as material.

Source study methods: How many nucleated cells were present was estimated from reference gene primer amplification. Sequenced by immunoSEQ multiplex PCR; TCRdb stores in-frame clones only, minus some. From that table come the V and J calls and clone size; the DNA was used to work out D and trimming. The table includes about 43,000 clones, around 90% detected once. The J segment lost 0 bases and the V segment lost 6 bases, leaving 4 bases of the junction unmatched. This CDR3 has 15 residues. The germline CDR1 and CDR2 sequences are MNHEY and SVGAGI. The chain links TRBV6-5 to TRBJ2-1, with 8 bases fitting TRBD2. The source is a woman at least 80 years old with active COVID-19. Material: peripheral blood. The CDR3 region is CASRREVSSYNEQFF. The CDR3 coding sequence is TGTGCCAGCAGGCGGGAGGTTAGCTCCTACAATGAGCAGTTCTTC.